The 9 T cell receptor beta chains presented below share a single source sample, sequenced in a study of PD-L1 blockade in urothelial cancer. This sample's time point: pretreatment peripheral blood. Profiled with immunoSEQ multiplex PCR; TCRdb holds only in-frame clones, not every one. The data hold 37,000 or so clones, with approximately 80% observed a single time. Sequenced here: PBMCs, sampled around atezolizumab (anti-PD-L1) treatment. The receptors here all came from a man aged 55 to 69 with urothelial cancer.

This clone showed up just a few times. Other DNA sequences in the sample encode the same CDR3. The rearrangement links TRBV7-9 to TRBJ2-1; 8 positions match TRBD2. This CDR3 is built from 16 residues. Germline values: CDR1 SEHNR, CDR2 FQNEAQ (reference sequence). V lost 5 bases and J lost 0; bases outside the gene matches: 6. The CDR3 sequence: CASSLSLAGSYNEQFF. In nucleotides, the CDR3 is TGTGCCAGCAGCCTATCCCTAGCGGGCTCCTACAATGAGCAGTTCTTC.

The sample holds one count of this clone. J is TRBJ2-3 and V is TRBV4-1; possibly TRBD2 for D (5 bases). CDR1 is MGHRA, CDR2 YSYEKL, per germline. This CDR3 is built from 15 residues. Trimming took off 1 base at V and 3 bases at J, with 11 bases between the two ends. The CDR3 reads CASSQVTRGTDTQYF. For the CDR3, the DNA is TGCGCCAGCAGCCAAGTTACTAGAGGTACAGATACGCAGTATTTT.

The CDR3 coding sequence is TGTGCCTGGAGTAGAGGCGGGGGCACCGGGGAGCTGTTTTTT. It specifies CAWSRGGGTGELFF. The chain has TRBV30 and TRBJ2-2; 7 nucleotides align to TRBD2. V was pared by 2 bases and J by 4 bases, with 4 bases of the junction left unmatched. CDR3 length: 14 residues. Germline V gene lookup returns CDR1 GTSNPN and CDR2 SVGIG (reference sequence).

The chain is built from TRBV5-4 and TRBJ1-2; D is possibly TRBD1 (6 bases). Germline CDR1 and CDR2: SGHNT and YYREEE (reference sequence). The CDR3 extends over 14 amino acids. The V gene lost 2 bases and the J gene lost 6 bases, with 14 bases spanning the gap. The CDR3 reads CASSLKFPGDGYTF. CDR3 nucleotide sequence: TGTGCCAGCAGCTTAAAGTTCCCAGGGGATGGCTACACCTTC.

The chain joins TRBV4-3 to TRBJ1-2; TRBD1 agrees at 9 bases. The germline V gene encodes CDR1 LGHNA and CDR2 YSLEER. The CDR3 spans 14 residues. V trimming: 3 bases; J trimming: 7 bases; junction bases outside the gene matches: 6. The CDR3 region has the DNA TGCGCCAGCAGCCAGGACAGGGGAAGTCGTGGCTACACCTTC. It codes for CASSQDRGSRGYTF.

CDR3 loop: CASSVGQDNSPLHF. The CDR3 DNA reads as TGTGCCAGCAGTGTAGGACAGGATAATTCACCCCTCCACTTT. The chain recombines TRBV6-1 with TRBJ1-6; 7 nucleotides match TRBD1. With V trimmed by 4 bases and J by 5 bases, 2 bases remained unmatched. Germline V gene sequence: CDR1 MNHNS, CDR2 SASEGT. This CDR3 comprises 14 residues.

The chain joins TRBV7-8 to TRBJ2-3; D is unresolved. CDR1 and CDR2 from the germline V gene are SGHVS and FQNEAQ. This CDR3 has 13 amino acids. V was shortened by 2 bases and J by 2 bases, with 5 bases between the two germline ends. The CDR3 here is CASSLPNTDTQYF. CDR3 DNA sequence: TGTGCCAGCAGCTTACCCAACACAGATACGCAGTATTTT.

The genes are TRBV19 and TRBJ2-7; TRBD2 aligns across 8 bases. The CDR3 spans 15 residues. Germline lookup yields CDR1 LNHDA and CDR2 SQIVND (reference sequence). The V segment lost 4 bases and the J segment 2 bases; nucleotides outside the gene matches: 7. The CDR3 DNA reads TGTGCCAGTAGTACCCAACCGGGAGGGCCCTACGAGCAGTACTTC. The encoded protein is CASSTQPGGPYEQYF.

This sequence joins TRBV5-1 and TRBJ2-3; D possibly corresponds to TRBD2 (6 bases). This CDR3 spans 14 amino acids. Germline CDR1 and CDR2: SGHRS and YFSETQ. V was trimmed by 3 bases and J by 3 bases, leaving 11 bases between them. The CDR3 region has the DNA TGCGCCAGCAGCTCGGTGGGGGGAACAGATACGCAGTATTTT. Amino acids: CASSSVGGTDTQYF.